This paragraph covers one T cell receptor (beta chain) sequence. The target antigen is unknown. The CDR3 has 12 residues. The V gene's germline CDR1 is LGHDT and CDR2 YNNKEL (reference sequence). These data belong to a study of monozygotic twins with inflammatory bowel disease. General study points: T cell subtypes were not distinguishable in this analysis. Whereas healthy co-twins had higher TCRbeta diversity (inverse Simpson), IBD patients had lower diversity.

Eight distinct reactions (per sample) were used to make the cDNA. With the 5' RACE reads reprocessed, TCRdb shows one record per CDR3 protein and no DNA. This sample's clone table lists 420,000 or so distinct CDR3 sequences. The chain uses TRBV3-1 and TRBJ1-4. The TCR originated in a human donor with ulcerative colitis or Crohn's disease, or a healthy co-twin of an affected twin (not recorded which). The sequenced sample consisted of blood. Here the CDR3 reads CASSQTNEKLFF. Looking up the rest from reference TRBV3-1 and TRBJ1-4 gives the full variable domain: DTAVSQTPKYLVTQMGNDKSIKCEQNLGHDTMYWYKQDSKKFLKIMFSYNNKELIINETVPNRFSPKSPDKAHLNLHINSLELGDSAVYFCASSQTNEKLFFGSGTQLSVL.